This T cell receptor beta chain emerged from a study of shared clonotypes between healthy human individuals (dated by TCRdb to the early 2020s). Regarding the study in general: A few men and two women, aged 18 to 49 years, made up the cohort. The study deeply sequenced blood TCR repertoires of five healthy adults to estimate repertoire size and the extent of clonotype sharing between individuals. Each donor's leukapheresis produced roughly between roughly 0.94 and 9.5 billion PBMCs. For each donor, CD4 naive and CD4 memory were each run on three plates, CD8 naive on two plates, and CD8 memory on one plate. To increase sequencing depth and limit assay-specific biases, different laboratories used diverse techniques to prepare libraries and sequence TCR repertoires.

Using the deep immunoSEQ assay, TCR CDR3 regions were amplified from genomic DNA by multiplex PCR. Extracted genomic DNA from each cell subset was distributed evenly across all wells of several immunoSEQ 96-well plates, and each plate was treated as a replicate. For sorted subsets, roughly 200 ng of genomic DNA, equivalent to roughly 30,000 T cell genomes, went into each replicate PCR. Purified libraries were measured with a Qubit 3.0 fluorometer, size-checked on a Bioanalyzer 2100, and measured again with the KAPA Library Quantification kit. A separate single-read 150-cycle Illumina NextSeq 550 flow cell was used to sequence each immunoSEQ 96-well plate. In the source study's methods: Because the immunoSEQ output held only junctional sequences and lacked quality scores, the filtering could not match the filtering applied to full-length reads. Sequences were annotated with PyIR, a Python wrapper for IgBLAST v1.9, and V/J genes and CDR3 were assigned using IMGT germline references. Reads were removed for weak V/J assignments (E-value above 1e-6), missing CDR3, stop codons, out-of-frame junctions, or ambiguous translated residues. V3J clonotypes were defined by identical inferred V gene, J gene, and CDR3 amino acid sequence. To compute the percentage overlap between repertoires, the number of shared unique clonotypes was divided by the size of the smaller repertoire. Repertoire richness was assessed with RTK rarefaction, the Chao1 estimator, and Recon v2.1 estimates of unobserved clonotypes. Generation probabilities for all TCRbeta clonotypes obtained by the gDNA method from several donors were computed using OLGA. TCRdb provides this immuneACCESS table in a form limited to in-frame rearrangements. Some clones are lacking; in checked studies, under half of them reflect an unresolved V gene, and why the rest are absent is not known. V, J and clone size reflect that table, while D and trimming were determined from the DNA. The sample yields about 1.1 million clones; about 84% were counted once. The top ten hold roughly 0.65% of the sample.

From its cysteine to its phenylalanine, the CDR3 spans 15 amino acids. The sequence is cut down to CDR3 DNA, 45 bases in frame from base 1. CDR1 LGHNA and CDR2 YSLEER were looked up in the germline V gene. V loses 1 base of germline sequence and J loses 3 bases, and the interval between the two ends is 12 bases. Healthy HIV-negative adults with no recently reported acute infections or vaccinations were included as donors. All donors were Caucasian adults living in Nashville, Tennessee, USA. CD4+ T cells were enriched through magnetic negative selection, after which naive cells were positively selected on CD45RA and the remaining negative fraction served as the memory subset. After blood collection by leukapheresis, PBMCs were isolated using Ficoll-Histopaque density gradient centrifugation and then cryopreserved in the vapor phase of liquid nitrogen. Purity and quantity of every magnetically sorted T cell population were checked by analytical flow cytometry. From each sorted fraction, genomic DNA was isolated and quantified by UV absorbance on a Nanodrop 2000c.

Study-wide findings and limitations: The genetic and exposure-history diversity represented was limited by the small number of donors. Sharing across a few donors was observed for around 5% of naive CD4, around 3.5% of naive CD8, 2% to 2.5% of memory CD4, and about 0.38% of memory CD8 clonotypes. Rarefaction of sorted-subset datasets indicated incomplete sequencing despite the large sequencing depth. Larger estimated clonotype richness was generally found for naive subsets than for memory subsets. Higher generation probabilities were observed for clonotypes shared by all four sorted-subset donors than for non-shared clonotypes. Only blood was sampled, and tissue TCR repertoires likely differ from those in blood. Pairwise subsampling led to the expectation that sequencing depth would affect the degree of clonotype sharing among donors.

The table lists this clone with a count of one. No antigen is known for it. Base-call qualities are not available, and no considerably larger clone is one nucleotide away. The sequence derives from a man between 18 and 29 years old in good health. Some clones in this sample may be carry-over from other donors' samples. This receptor chain uses TRBV4-3 and TRBJ1-2, and the D gene may be TRBD1, 5 bases matching. Material: memory CD4+ T cells from PBMCs. The intended sense of this specimen's cell subset or site label: CD45RA-negative fraction. Here the CDR3 is given as CASSQVAGLDYGYTF. The nucleotide sequence reads as follows: TGCGCCAGCAGCCAAGTGGCGGGACTAGACTATGGCTACACCTTC.